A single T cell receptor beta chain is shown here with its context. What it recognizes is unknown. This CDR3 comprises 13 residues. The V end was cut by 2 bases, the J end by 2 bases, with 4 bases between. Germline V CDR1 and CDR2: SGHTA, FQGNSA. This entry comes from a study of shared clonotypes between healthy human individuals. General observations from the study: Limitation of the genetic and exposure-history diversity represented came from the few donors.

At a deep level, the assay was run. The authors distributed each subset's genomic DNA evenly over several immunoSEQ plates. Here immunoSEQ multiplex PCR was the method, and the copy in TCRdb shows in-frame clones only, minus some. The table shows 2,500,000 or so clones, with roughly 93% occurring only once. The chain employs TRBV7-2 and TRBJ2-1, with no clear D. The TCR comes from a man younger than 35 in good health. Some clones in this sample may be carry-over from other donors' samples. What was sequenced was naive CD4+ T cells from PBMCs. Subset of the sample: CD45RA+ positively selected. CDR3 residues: CASSLSAYNEQFF. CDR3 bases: TGTGCCAGCAGCTTATCAGCCTACAATGAGCAGTTCTTC.